This T cell receptor beta chain was recovered during a study of CXCR3-negative and CXCR3-positive naive CD8 T cells. In germline, CDR1 is MGHDK, CDR2 SYGVNS. The CDR3 sequence is 13 residues long. With regard to this clonotype: Its antigen is unknown.

With UMI labels, 5' RACE was used to prepare the TRB cDNA libraries. TCRdb re-called the 5' RACE reads and shows each CDR3 protein once, DNA omitted. This repertoire includes approximately 90,000 distinct CDR3 sequences. Findings of the study overall: TRB CDR3s of CXCR3-positive naive cells were more hydrophobic than those of CXCR3-negative naive cells.

This sequence joins TRBV25-1 and TRBJ1-1. The clonotype comes from a human donor in good health. Some clones in this sample may be carry-over from other donors' samples. The specimen sequenced was naive CXCR3+ CD8+ T cells from blood. The subset is: CD45RO-CCR7+CD27+CD95- naive CD8+ T cells expressing CXCR3 (TNR3+). The CDR3 loop is CASSDMGWTEAFF. Full variable domain (remainder filled in from reference TRBV25-1 and TRBJ1-1): EADIYQTPRYLVIGTGKKITLECSQTMGHDKMYWYQQDPGMELHLIHYSYGVNSTEKGDLSSESTVSRIRTEHFPLTLESARPSHTSQYLCASSDMGWTEAFFGQGTRLTVV.